The T cell receptor (beta chain) described here comes from a study of cytomegalovirus exposure and HLA in healthy donors. The length of the CDR3 is 18 residues. Trimming pared 0 bases from V and 0 bases from J, leaving 17 bases between. CDR1 KGHSH and CDR2 LQKENI come from the germline V gene. In the PCR, 60 Vbeta and 13 Jbeta primers were used. Profiled with immunoSEQ multiplex PCR; TCRdb holds only in-frame clones, not every one. Among over 100,000 clones listed, roughly four fifths were seen once. This clone was recorded a few times. The V gene is TRBV18, the J gene TRBJ1-1; D is ambiguous. The sequencing sample was made of PBMCs. The TCR comes from a male donor in good health and CMV-seronegative. CDR3 sequence (DNA): TGTGCCAGCTCACCACCGCTCGAAACAGAGAACCTGAACACTGAAGCTTTCTTT. The encoded protein is CASSPPLETENLNTEAFF.